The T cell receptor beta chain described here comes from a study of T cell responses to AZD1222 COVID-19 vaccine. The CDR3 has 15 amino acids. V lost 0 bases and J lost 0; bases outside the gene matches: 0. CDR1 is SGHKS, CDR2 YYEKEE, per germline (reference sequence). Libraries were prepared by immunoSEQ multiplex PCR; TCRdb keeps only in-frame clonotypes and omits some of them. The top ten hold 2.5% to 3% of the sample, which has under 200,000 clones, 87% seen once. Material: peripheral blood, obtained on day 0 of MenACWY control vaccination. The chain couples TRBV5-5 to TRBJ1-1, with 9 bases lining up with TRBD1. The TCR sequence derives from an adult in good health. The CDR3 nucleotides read TGTGCCAGCAGCTTGGACAGGGGGCTGAACACTGAAGCTTTCTTT. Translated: CASSLDRGLNTEAFF. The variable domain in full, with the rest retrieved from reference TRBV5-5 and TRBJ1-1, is DAGVTQSPTHLIKTRGQQVTLRCSPISGHKSVSWYQQVLGQGPQFIFQYYEKEERGRGNFPDRFSARQFPNYSSELNVNALLLGDSALYLCASSLDRGLNTEAFFGQGTRLTVV.